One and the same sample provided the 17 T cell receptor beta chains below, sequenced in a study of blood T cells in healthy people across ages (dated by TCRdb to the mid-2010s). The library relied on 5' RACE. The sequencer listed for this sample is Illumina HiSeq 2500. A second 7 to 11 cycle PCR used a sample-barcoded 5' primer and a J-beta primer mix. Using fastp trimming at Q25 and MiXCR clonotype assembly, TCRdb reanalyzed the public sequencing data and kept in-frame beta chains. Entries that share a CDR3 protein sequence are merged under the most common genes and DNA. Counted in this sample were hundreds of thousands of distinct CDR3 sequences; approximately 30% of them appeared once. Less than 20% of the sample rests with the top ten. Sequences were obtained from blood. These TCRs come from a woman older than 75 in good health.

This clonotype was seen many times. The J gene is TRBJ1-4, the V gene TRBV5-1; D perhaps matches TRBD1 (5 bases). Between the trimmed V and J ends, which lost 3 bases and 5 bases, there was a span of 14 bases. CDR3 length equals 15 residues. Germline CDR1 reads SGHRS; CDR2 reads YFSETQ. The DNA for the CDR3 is TGCGCCAGCAGCTCAACCGGGACGGCGAATGAAAAACTGTTTTTT. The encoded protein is CASSSTGTANEKLFF.

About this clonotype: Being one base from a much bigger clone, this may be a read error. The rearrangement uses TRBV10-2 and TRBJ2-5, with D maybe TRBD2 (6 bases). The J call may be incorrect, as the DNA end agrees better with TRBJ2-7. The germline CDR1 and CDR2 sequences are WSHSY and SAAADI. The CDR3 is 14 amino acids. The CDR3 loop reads CASSGPGLTYEQYF. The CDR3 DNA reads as TGCGCCAGCAGTGGGCCGGGACTGACCTACGAGCAGTACTTC.

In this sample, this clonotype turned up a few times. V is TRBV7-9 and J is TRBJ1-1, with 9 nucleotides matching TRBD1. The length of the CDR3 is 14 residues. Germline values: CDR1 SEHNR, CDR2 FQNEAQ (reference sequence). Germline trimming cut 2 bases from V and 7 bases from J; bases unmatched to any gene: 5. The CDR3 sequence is CASSLNRGHSEAFF. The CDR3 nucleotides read TGTGCCAGCAGCTTAAACAGGGGGCATAGTGAAGCTTTCTTT.

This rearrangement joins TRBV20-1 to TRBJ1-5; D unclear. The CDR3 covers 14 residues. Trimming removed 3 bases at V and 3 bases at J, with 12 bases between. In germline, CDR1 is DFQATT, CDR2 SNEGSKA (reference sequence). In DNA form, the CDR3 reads TGCAGTGCTAGTCGCGGGGATCCCAATCAGCCCCAGCATTTT. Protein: CSASRGDPNQPQHF.

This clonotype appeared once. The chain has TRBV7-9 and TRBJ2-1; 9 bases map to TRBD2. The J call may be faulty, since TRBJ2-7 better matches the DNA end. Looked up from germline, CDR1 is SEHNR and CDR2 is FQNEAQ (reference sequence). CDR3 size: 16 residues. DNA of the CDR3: TGTGCCAGCAGCCCTCCCGGGACTAGCTCCTACAATGAGCAGTACTTC. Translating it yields CASSPPGTSSYNEQYF.

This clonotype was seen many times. The CDR3 nucleotides read TGTGCCAGCAGCTTAGGTTCAGGTGAGAACGAGCAGTACTTC. The encoded protein is CASSLGSGENEQYF. The chain combines TRBV7-2 with TRBJ2-7; D gene uncertain. Per germline, CDR1 SGHTA and CDR2 FQGNSA. This CDR3 region has 14 residues. Trimming left V 1 base short and J 5 bases short, with 12 bases between.

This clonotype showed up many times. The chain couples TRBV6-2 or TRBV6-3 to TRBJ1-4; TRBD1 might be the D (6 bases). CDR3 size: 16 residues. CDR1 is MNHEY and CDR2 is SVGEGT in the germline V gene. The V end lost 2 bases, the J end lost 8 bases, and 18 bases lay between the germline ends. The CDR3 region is CASSYRSAGGPEKLFF. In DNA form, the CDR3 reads TGTGCCAGCAGTTACAGATCGGCGGGGGGGCCGGAAAAACTGTTTTTT.

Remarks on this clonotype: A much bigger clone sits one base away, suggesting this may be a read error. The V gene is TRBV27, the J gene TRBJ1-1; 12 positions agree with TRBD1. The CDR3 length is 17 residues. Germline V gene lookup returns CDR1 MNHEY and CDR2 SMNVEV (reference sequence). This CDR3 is CTSRPGTGGFVSTEAFF. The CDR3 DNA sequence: TGTACCAGCAGGCCCGGGACAGGGGGCTTCGTCAGCACTGAAGCTTTCTTT.

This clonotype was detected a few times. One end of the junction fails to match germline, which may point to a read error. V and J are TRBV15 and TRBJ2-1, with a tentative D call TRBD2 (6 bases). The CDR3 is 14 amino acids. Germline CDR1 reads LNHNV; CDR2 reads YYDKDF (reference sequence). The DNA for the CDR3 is TGTGCCACCGGCAGATCGGACTACTACAATGAGCAGTTCTTC. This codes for CATGRSDYYNEQFF.

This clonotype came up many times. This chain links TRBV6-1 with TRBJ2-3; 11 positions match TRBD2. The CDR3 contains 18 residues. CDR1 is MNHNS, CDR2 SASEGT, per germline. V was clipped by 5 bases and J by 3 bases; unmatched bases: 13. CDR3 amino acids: CASSKLPVLAGVTDTQYF. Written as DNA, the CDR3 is TGTGCCAGCAGTAAACTTCCGGTACTAGCGGGGGTAACAGATACGCAGTATTTT.

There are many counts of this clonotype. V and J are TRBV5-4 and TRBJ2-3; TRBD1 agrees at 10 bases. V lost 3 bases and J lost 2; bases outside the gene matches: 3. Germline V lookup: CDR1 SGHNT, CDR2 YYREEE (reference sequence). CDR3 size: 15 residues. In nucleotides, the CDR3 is TGTGCCAGCAGCTCCGGGACAGGGGACACAGATACGCAGTATTTT. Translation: CASSSGTGDTDTQYF.

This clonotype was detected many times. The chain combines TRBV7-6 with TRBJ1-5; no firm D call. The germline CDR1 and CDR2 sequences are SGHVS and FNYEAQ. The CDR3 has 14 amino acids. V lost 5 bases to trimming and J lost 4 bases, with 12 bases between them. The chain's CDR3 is CASSRATGNQPQHF. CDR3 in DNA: TGTGCCAGCAGCCGAGCGACGGGGAATCAGCCCCAGCATTTT.

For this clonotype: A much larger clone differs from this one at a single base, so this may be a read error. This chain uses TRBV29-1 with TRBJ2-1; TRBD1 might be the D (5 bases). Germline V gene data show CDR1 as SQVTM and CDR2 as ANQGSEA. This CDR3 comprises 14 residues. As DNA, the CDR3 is TGCGGCGTTGAAGATCCTCCAAGGGGTCTTGAGCAGTTCTTC. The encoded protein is CGVEDPPRGLEQFF.

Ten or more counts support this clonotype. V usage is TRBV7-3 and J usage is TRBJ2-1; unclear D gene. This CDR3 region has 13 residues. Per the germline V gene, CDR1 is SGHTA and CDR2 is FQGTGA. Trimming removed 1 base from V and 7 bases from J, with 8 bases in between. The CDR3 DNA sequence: TGTGCCAGCAGCTTAAGCCTTCGTAATGAGCAGTTCTTC. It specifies CASSLSLRNEQFF.

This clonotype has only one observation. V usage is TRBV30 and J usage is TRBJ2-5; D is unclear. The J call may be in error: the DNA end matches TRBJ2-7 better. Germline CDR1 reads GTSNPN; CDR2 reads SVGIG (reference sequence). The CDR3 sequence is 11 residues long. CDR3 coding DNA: TGTGCCTGGAGTGCTCATGACGAGCAGTACTTC. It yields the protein CAWSAHDEQYF.

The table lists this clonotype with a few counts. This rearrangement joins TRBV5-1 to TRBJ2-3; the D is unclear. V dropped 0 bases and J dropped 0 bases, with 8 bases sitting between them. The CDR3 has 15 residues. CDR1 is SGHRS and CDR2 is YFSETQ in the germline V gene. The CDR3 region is CASSLDWASTDTQYF. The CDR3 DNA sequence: TGCGCCAGCAGCTTGGACTGGGCCAGCACAGATACGCAGTATTTT.

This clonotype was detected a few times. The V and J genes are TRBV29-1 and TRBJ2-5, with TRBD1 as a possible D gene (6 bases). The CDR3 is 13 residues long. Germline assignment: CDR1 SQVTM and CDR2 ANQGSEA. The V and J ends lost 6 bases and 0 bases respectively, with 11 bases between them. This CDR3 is CSVEKGDQETQYF. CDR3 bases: TGCAGCGTGGAAAAGGGGGACCAAGAGACCCAGTACTTC.